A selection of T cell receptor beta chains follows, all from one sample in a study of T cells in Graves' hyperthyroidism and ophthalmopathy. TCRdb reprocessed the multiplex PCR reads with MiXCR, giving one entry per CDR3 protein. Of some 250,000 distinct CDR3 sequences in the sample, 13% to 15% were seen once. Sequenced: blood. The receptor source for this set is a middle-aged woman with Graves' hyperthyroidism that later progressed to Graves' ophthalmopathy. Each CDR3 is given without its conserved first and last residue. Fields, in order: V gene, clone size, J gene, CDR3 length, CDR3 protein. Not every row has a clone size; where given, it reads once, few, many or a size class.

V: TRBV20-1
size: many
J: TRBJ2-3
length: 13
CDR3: SARDVRLNTDTQY

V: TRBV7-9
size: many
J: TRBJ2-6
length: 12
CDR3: ASSRVAGANVLT

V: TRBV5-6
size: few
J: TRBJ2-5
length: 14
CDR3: ASSPIDLGQQEAQY

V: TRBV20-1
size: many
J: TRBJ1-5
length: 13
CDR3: SARTTGYSNQPQH

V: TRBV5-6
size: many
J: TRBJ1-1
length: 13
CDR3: ASSSPNRGRTEAF

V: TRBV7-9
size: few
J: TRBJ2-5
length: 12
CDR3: ASAPSSKGETQY

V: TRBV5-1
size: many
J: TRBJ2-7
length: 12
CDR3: ASTLAGASYEQY

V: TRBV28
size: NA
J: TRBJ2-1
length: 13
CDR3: ASSQAASGNNEQF

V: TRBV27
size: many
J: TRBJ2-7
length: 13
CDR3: ASSHELAPTYEQY

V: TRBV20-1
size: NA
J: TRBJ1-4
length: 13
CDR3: SASGPGALYEKLF

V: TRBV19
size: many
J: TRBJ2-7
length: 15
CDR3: ASSSRTSGSETYEQY

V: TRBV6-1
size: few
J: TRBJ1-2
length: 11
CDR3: ASSIQFSYGYT

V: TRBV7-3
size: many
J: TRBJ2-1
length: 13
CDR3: ASSFGLAGVNEQF

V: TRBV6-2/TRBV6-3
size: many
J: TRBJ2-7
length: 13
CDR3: ASSRRDSASYEQY

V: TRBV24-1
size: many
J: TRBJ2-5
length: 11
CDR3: ATSEVLGETQY

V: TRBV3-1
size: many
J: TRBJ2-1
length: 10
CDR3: ASSLGLDEQF

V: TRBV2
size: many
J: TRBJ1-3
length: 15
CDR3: ASSKTGSKVGGNTIY

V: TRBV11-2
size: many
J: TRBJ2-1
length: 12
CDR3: ASRETLILNEQF